This T cell receptor (beta chain) was profiled in a study of long-term antiretroviral therapy in people with HIV. They ran version v3.0 of the immunoSEQ assay at survey level. Profiled with immunoSEQ multiplex PCR; TCRdb holds only in-frame clones, not every one. Here the sample spans some 35,000 clones, 83% being singletons. With 2 bases removed from V and 4 bases from J, the gap between germline ends came to 2 bases. The CDR3 spans 11 residues. CDR1 is SNHLY and CDR2 is FYNNEI in the germline V gene. HIV-positive participants all received treatment in the United States. This clonotype was sampled from a man in his late teens or twenties with HIV. Material: unsorted PBMCs, obtained 0.4 years before starting antiretroviral therapy. The chain links TRBV2 to TRBJ1-2, with D unresolved. CDR3 nucleotide sequence: TGTGCCAGCAGTGAAAGCTATGGCTACACCTTC. It specifies CASSESYGYTF.